This T cell receptor beta chain was sequenced during a study of T cells in Graves' hyperthyroidism and ophthalmopathy. Regarding the study as a whole: In the analysis, a 13 V-J model separated ophthalmopathy from stable hyperthyroidism.

The table lists this clonotype with many counts. Its antigen is unidentified. The ends lost 4 bases at V and 5 bases at J; junction bases unmatched: 9. Per the germline V gene, CDR1 is MNHEY and CDR2 is SVGEGT. The CDR3 is 16 residues long. Amplified regions were TCR beta CDR3 sequences from RNA transcripts. HTBI primers were used for first-round RT-PCR of the TCR CDR3. Via MiXCR, TCRdb re-called the multiplex PCR reads, giving one row per CDR3 protein. This table has approximately 210,000 distinct CDR3 sequences, about a sixth appearing once. The chain uses TRBV6-2 or TRBV6-3 and TRBJ2-7; 12 nucleotides match TRBD2. The receptor comes from a man aged 45-60 years with Graves' hyperthyroidism. The sample was blood. The CDR3 reads CASSLPITSGRNEQYF. CDR3 nucleotides: TGTGCCAGCAGTTTACCCATCACTAGCGGGAGGAACGAGCAGTACTTC.